This entry features one T cell receptor beta chain sequence. Germline V gene data show CDR1 as SGHRS and CDR2 as YFSETQ. V dropped 4 bases and J dropped 7; count of bases not matched to a gene: 10. The CDR3 runs to 15 residues. Sequencing was performed with immunoSEQ multiplex PCR; in TCRdb, only in-frame clones are kept and a portion is missing. This table holds a few hundred thousand clones, 95% to 98% found once. The data were taken from a study of shared clonotypes between healthy human individuals. This chain links TRBV5-1 with TRBJ2-1; TRBD2 matches 8 bases. The sequencing sample was made of naive CD4+ T cells sorted from blood. Specified subset: CD45RA+ positively selected. This receptor was obtained from a woman aged 30 to 39 in good health. CDR3 sequence: CASSRMSGRNNEQFF. CDR3 DNA: TGCGCCAGCAGCCGGATGAGCGGGAGAAATAATGAGCAGTTCTTC.